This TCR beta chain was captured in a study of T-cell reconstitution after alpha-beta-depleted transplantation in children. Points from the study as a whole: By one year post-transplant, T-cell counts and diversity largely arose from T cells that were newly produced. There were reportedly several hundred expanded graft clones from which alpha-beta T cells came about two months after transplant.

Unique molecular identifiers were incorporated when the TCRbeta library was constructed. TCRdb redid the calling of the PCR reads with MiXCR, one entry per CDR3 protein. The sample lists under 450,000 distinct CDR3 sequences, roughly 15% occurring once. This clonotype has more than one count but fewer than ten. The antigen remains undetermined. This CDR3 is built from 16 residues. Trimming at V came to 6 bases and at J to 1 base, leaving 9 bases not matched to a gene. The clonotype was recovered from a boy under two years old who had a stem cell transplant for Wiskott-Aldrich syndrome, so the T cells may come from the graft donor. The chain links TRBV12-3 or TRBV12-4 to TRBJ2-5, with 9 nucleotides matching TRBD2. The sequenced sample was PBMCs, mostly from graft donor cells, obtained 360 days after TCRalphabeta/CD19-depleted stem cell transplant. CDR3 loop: CASSSQRGASQETQYF. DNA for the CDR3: TGTGCCAGCAGCTCCCAGCGGGGGGCAAGCCAAGAGACCCAGTACTTC.